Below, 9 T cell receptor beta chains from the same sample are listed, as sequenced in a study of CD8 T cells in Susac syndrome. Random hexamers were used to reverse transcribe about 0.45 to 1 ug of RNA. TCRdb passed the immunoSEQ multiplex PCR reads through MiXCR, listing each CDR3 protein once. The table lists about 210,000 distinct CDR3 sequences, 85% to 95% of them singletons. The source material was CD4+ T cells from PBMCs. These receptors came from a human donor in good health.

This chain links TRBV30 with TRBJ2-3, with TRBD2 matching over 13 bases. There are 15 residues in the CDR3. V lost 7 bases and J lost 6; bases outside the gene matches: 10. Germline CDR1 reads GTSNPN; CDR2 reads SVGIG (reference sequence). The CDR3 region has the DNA TGTGCCTACCAGACTAGCGGGAGGAGAGGGGATACGCAGTATTTT. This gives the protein CAYQTSGRRGDTQYF.

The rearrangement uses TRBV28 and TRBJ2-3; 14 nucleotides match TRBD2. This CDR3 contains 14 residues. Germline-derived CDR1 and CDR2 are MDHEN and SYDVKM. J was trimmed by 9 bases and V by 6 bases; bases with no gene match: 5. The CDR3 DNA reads TGTGCCAGCAGGATCGGACTAGCGGGAGGCACGCAGTATTTT. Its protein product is CASRIGLAGGTQYF.

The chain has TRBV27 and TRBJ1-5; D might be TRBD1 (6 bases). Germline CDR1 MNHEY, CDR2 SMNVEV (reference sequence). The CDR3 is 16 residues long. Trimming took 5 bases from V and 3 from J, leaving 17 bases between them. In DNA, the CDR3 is TGTGCCAGCAGTACCAGCAGGGGACAAGACAATCAGCCCCAGCATTTT. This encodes CASSTSRGQDNQPQHF.

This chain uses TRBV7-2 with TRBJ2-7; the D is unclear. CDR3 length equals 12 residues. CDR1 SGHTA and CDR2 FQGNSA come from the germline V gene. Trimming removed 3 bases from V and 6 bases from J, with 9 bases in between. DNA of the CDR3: TGTGCCAGCAGCTTCGCAGCGCGCGAGCAGTACTTC. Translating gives CASSFAAREQYF.

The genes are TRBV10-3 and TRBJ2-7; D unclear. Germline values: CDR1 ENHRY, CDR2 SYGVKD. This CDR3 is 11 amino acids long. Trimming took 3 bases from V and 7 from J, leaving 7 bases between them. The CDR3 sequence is CAISDALEQYF. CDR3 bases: TGTGCCATCAGTGACGCACTGGAGCAGTACTTC.

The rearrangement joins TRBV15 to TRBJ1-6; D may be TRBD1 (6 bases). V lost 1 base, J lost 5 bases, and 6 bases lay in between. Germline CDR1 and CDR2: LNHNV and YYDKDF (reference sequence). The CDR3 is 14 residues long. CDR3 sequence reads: CATSRAGDNSPLHF. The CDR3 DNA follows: TGTGCCACCAGCAGAGCAGGGGATAATTCACCCCTCCACTTT.

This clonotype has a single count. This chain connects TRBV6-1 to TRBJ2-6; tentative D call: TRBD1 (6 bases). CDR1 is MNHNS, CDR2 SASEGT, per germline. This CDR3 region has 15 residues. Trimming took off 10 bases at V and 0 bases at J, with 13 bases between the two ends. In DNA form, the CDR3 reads TGTGCCACCACAGGGAAGACCTCTGGGGCCAACGTCCTGACTTTC. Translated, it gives CATTGKTSGANVLTF.

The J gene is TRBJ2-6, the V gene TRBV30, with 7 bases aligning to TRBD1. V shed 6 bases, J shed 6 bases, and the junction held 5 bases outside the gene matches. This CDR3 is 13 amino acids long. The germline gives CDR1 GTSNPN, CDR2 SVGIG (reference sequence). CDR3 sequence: CACRQGTANVLTF. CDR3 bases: TGTGCCTGTCGACAGGGTACGGCCAACGTCCTGACTTTC.

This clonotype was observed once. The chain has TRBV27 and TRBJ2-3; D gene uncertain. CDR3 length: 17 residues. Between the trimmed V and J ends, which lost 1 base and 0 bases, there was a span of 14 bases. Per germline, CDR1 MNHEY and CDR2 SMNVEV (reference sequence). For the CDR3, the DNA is TGTGCCAGCAGTTTATTGAGGAACCGTTATAGCACAGATACGCAGTATTTT. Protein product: CASSLLRNRYSTDTQYF.